These 2 T cell receptor beta chains came from one sample sequenced in a study of blood T cell repertoires in COVID-19. Sequencing used immunoSEQ multiplex PCR; TCRdb keeps in-frame clones, though not all of them. The sample holds tens of thousands of clones, 78% seen once. Sample: PBMCs or T cells enriched from blood (not recorded which). The receptors stem from a woman in her forties or fifties with acute COVID-19.

This clone was counted a single time. The rearrangement joins TRBV10-3 to TRBJ2-3; TRBD2 matches at 8 bases. J was trimmed by 2 bases and V by 6 bases; bases with no gene match: 10. The CDR3 runs to 16 residues. Germline CDR1 reads ENHRY; CDR2 reads SYGVKD. The CDR3 bases are TGTGCCATCAGCGGGGAGGCTAGCGGGCACACAGATACGCAGTATTTT. Protein sequence: CAISGEASGHTDTQYF.

CDR3 bases: TGTGCCAGCAGCGCAACAGGGGAGAACACTGAAGCTTTCTTT. The encoded protein is CASSATGENTEAFF. The rearrangement links TRBV9 to TRBJ1-1; TRBD1 matches at 7 bases. Germline values: CDR1 SGDLS, CDR2 YYNGEE. V trimming: 3 bases; J trimming: 1 base; junction bases outside the gene matches: 3. This CDR3 has 14 residues. The entire variable domain, with the rest obtained from reference TRBV9 and TRBJ1-1, is as follows: DSGVTQTPKHLITATGQRVTLRCSPRSGDLSVYWYQQSLDQGLQFLIQYYNGEERAKGNILERFSAQQFPDLHSELNLSSLELGDSALYFCASSATGENTEAFFGQGTRLTVV.